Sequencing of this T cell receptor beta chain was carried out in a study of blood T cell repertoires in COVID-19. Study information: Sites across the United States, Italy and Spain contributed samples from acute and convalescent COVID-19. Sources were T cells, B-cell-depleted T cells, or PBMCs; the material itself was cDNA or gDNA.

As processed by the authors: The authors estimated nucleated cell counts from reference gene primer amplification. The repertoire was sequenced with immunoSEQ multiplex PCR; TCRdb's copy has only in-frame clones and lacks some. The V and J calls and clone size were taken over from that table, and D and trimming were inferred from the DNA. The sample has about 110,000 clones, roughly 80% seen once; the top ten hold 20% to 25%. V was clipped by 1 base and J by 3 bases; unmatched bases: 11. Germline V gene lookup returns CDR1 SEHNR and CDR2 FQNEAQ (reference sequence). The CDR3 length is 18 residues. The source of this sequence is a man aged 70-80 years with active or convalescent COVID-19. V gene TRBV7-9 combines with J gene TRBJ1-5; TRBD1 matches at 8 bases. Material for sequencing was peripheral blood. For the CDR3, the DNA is TGTGCCAGCAGCTTAGATTGTTACAGGGGGGATGACAATCAGCCCCAGCATTTT. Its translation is CASSLDCYRGDDNQPQHF.